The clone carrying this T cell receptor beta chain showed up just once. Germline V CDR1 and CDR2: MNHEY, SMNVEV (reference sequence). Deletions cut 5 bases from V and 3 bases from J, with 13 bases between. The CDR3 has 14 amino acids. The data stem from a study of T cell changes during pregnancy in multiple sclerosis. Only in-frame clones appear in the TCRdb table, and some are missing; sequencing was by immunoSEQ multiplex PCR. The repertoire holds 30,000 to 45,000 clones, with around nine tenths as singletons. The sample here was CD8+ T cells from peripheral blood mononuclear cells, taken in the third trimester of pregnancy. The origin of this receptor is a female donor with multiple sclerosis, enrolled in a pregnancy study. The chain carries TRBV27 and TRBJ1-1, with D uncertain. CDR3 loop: CASSLLGYHTEAFF. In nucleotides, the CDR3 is TGTGCCAGCAGTCTGCTCGGGTACCACACTGAAGCTTTCTTT.